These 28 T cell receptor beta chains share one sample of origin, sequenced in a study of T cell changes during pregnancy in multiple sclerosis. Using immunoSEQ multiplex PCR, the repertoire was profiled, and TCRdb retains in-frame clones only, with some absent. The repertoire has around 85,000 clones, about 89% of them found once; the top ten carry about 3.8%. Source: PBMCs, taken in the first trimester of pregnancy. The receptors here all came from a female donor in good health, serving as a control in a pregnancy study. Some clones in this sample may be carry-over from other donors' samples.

As DNA, the CDR3 is TGTGCCAGCAGCCCGACAGGGCGGAATGAAAAACTGTTTTTT. It is translated as CASSPTGRNEKLFF. The rearrangement links TRBV7-9 to TRBJ1-4; TRBD1 agrees at 7 bases. The CDR3 contains 14 residues. V shed 5 bases and J 5 bases; nucleotides not matched to a gene: 5. The V gene's germline CDR1 is SEHNR and CDR2 FQNEAQ (reference sequence).

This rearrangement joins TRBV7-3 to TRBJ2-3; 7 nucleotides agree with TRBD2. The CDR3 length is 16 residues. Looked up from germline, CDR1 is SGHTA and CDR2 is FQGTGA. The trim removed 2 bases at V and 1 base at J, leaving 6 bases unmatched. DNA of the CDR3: TGTGCCAGCAGCTTAGGGGCGGGAGTGGGCACAGATACGCAGTATTTT. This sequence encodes CASSLGAGVGTDTQYF.

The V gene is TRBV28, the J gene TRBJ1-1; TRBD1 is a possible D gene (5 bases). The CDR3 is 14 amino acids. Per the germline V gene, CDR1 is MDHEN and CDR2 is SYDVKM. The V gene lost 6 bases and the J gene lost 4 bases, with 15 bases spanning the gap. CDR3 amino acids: CASRMDGRGTEAFF. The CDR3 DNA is TGTGCCAGCAGAATGGACGGGAGGGGCACTGAAGCTTTCTTT.

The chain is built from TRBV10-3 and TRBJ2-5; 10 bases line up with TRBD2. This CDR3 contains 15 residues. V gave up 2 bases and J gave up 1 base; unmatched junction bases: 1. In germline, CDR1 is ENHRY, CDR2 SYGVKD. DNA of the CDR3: TGTGCCATCAGTGAGACTAGCGGGGCCCAAGAGACCCAGTACTTC. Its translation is CAISETSGAQETQYF.

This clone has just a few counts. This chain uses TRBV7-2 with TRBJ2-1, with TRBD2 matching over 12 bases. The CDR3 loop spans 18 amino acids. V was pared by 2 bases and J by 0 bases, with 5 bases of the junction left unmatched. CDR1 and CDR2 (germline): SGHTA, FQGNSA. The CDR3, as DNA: TGTGCCAGCAGCTTATGGACTAGCGGGACTCGCTCCTACAATGAGCAGTTCTTC. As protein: CASSLWTSGTRSYNEQFF.

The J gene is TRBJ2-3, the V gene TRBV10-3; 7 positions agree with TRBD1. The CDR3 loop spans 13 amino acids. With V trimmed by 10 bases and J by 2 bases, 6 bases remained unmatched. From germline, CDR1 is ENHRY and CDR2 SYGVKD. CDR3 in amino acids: CATTGQTTDTQYF. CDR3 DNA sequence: TGTGCCACGACGGGACAGACCACAGATACGCAGTATTTT.

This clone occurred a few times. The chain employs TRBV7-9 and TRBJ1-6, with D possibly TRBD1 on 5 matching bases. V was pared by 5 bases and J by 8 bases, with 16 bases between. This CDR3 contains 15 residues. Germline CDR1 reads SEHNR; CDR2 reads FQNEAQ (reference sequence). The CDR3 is CASSRIGGVDSPLHF. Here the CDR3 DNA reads TGTGCCAGCAGCCGGATTGGGGGGGTTGATTCACCCCTCCACTTT. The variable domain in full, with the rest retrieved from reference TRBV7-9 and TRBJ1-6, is DTGVSQNPRHKITKRGQNVTFRCDPISEHNRLYWYRQTLGQGPEFLTYFQNEAQLEKSRLLSDRFSAERPKGSFSTLEIQRTEQGDSAMYLCASSRIGGVDSPLHFGNGTRLTVT.

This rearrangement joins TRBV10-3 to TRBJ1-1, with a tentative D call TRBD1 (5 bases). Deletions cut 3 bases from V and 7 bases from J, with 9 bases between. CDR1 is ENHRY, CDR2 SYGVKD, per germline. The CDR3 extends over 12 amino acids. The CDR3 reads CAISDREGEAFF. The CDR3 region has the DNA TGTGCCATCAGTGACAGGGAAGGTGAAGCTTTCTTT.

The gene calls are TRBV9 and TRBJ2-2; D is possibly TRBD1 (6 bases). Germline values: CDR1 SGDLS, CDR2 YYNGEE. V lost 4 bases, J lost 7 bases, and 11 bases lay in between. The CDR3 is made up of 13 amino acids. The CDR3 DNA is TGTGCCAGCAGCTCCACAGGGATCGGGGAGCTGTTTTTT. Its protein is CASSSTGIGELFF.

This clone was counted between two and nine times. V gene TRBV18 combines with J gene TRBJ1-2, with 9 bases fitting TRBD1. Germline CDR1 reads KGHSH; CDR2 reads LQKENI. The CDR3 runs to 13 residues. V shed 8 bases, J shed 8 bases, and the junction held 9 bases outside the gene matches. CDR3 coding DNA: TGTGCCAGCGCCACCCGGACAGGGGAAGGCTACACCTTC. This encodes CASATRTGEGYTF.

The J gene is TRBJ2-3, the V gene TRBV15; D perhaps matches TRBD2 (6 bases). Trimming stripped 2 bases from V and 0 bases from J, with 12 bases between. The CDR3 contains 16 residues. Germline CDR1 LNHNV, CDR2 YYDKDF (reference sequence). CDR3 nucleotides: TGTGCCACCAGCAGACTAGCGATCGCTAGCACAGATACGCAGTATTTT. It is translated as CATSRLAIASTDTQYF.

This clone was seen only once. The CDR3 reads CASRLAGYEQYF. CDR3 DNA sequence: TGTGCCAGCAGACTAGCAGGATACGAGCAGTACTTC. The chain recombines TRBV28 with TRBJ2-7; maybe TRBD2 (6 bases). V lost 6 bases and J lost 4, with 10 bases in between. Germline CDR1 and CDR2: MDHEN and SYDVKM. The CDR3 is 12 amino acids.

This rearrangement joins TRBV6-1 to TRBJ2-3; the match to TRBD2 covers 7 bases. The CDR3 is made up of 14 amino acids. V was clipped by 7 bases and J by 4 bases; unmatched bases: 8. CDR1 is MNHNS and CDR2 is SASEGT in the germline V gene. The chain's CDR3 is CASTPGAGADTQYF. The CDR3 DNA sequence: TGTGCCAGCACCCCCGGCGCGGGAGCAGATACGCAGTATTTT.

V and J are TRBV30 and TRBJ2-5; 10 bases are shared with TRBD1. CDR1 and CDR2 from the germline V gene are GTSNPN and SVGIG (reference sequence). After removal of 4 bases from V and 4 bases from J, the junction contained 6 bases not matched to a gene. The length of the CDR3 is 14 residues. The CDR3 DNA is TGTGCCTGGACTTGGACAGGGGGAAGAGAGACCCAGTACTTC. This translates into CAWTWTGGRETQYF.

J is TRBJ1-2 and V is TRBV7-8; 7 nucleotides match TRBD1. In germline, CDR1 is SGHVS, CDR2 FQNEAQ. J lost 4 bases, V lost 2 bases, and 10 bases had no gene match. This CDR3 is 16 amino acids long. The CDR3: CASSLSNRGSGYGYTF. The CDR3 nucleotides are TGTGCCAGCAGCTTATCAAACAGGGGATCGGGCTATGGCTACACCTTC.

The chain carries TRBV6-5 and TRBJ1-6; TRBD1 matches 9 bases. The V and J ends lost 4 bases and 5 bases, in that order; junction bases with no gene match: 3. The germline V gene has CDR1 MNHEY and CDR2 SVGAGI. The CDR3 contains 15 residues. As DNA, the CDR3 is TGTGCCAGCAGTTCCTGGACAGGGGATAATTCACCCCTCCACTTT. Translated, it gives CASSSWTGDNSPLHF.

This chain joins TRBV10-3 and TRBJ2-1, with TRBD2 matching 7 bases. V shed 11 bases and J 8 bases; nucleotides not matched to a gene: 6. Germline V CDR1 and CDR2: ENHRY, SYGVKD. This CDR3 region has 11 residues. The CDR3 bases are TGTGCCTCCTGGGAGGGCGATGAGCAGTTCTTC. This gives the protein CASWEGDEQFF.

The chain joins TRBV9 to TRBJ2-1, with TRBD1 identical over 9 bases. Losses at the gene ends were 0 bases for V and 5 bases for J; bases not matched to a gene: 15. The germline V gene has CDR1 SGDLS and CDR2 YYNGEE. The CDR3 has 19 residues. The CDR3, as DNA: TGTGCCAGCAGCGTAGTATGGGACAGGGTCGGTTCTAGGGACAATGAGCAGTTCTTC. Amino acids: CASSVVWDRVGSRDNEQFF.

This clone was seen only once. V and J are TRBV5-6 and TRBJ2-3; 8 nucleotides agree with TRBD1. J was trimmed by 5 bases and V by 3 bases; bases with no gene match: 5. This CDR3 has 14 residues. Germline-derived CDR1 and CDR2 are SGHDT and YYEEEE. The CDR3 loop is CASSSGGSIDTQYF. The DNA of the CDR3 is TGTGCCAGCAGCTCAGGGGGCTCTATAGATACGCAGTATTTT.

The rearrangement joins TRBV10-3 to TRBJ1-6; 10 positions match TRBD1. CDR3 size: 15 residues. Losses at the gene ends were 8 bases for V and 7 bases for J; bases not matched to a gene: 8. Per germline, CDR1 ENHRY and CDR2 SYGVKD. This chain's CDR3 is CAIGDLGQGNSPLHF. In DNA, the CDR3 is TGTGCCATCGGAGATTTGGGACAGGGGAATTCACCCCTCCACTTT.

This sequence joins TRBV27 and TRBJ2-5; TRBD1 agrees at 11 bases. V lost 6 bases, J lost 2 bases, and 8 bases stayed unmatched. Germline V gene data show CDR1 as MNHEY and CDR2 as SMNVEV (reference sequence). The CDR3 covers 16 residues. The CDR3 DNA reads TGTGCCAGCAGCCTGGGGGACAGGGGGAGACAAGAGACCCAGTACTTC. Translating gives CASSLGDRGRQETQYF.

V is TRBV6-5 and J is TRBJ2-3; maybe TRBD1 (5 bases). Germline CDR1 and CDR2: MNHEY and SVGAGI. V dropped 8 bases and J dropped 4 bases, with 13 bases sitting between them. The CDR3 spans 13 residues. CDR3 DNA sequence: TGTGCCAGCGCGCTCAGGGCGCCAGATACGCAGTATTTT. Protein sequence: CASALRAPDTQYF.

CDR3 in amino acids: CASSRISGSDRRETQYF. The CDR3 DNA reads TGTGCCAGTAGCAGGATTAGCGGGAGCGACCGCCGAGAGACCCAGTACTTC. V is TRBV19 and J is TRBJ2-5, with 9 bases matching TRBD2. The CDR3 is 17 amino acids. The ends lost 6 bases at V and 4 bases at J; junction bases unmatched: 15. The V gene's germline CDR1 is LNHDA and CDR2 SQIVND (reference sequence).

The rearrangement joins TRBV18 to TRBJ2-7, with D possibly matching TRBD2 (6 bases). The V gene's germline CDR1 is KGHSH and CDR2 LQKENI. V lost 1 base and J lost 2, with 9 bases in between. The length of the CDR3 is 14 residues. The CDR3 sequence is CASSPQGGTYEQYF. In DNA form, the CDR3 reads TGTGCCAGCTCACCACAGGGAGGAACCTACGAGCAGTACTTC.

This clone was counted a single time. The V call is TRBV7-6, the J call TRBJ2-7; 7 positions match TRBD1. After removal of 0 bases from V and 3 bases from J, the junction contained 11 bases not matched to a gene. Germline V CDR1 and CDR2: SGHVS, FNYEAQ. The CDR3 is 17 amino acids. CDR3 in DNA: TGTGCCAGCAGCTTAGCCCAATCCGGGACAGCCTTCTACGAGCAGTACTTC. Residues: CASSLAQSGTAFYEQYF. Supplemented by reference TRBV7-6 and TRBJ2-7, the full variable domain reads GAGVSQSPRYKVTKRGQDVALRCDPISGHVSLYWYRQALGQGPEFLTYFNYEAQQDKSGLPNDRFSAERPEGSISTLTIQRTEQRDSAMYRCASSLAQSGTAFYEQYFGPGTRLTVT.

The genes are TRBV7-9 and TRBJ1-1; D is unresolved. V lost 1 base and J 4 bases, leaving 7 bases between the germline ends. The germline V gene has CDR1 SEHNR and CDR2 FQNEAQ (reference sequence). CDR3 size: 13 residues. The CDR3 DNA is TGTGCCAGCAGCTTAGAAGTGGCCACTGAAGCTTTCTTT. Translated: CASSLEVATEAFF. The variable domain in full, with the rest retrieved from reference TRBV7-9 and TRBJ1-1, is DTGVSQNPRHKITKRGQNVTFRCDPISEHNRLYWYRQTLGQGPEFLTYFQNEAQLEKSRLLSDRFSAERPKGSFSTLEIQRTEQGDSAMYLCASSLEVATEAFFGQGTRLTVV.

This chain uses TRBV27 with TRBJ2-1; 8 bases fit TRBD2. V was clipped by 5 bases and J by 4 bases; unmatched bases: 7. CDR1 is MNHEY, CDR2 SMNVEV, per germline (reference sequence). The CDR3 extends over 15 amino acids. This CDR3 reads CASSPGTSLYNEQFF. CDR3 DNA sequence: TGTGCCAGCAGTCCTGGGACTAGTTTGTACAATGAGCAGTTCTTC.

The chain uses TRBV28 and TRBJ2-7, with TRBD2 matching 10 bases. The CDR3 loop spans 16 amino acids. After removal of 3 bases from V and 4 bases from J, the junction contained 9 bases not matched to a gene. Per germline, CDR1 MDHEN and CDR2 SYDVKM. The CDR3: CASSLGGTSVSYEQYF. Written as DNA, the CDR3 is TGTGCCAGCAGTTTGGGAGGGACTAGCGTCTCTTACGAGCAGTACTTC.